This TCR beta chain was recovered during a study of memory CD4+ T cells and cytomegalovirus serostatus. Study conclusions and caveats: Repertoires predicted CMV serostatus with median bootstrapped AUC of roughly 0.96.

Points on this clone: Its specificity is not known.

The sort gate was single viable CD3+CD4+CD8-CD45RO+ cells for memory CD4+ T cells. In the original processing: Out-of-frame sequences were removed, leaving 2 million to 2.5 million distinct TCRbeta sequences. This table comes from immunoSEQ multiplex PCR, and its TCRdb copy is limited to in-frame clones, with some not included. V and J calls and clone size follow that table, whereas D and trimming were derived from the DNA. The top ten hold roughly 0.5% of the sample, which has 55,000 to 65,000 clones, more than 65% seen once. CDR1 is SGHDT, CDR2 YYEEEE, per germline. V gave up 5 bases and J gave up 0 bases, with 18 bases separating them. The CDR3 has 17 amino acids.

The chain joins TRBV5-6 to TRBJ1-5, with D perhaps matching TRBD1 (6 bases). The sample was memory CD4+ T cells from blood. The receptor comes from an adult in good health and CMV-seronegative. Some clones in this sample may be carry-over from other donors' samples. CDR3 loop: CASSSVGGPYSNQPQHF. CDR3 DNA sequence: TGTGCCAGCAGTTCTGTAGGGGGGCCTTATAGCAATCAGCCCCAGCATTTT.